These 7 T cell receptor beta chains came from one sample sequenced in a study of T cell repertoires in cytomegalovirus infection. MiXCR was run by TCRdb on the reads, yielding one entry per CDR3 protein. The sample consists of approximately 990,000 distinct CDR3 sequences, approximately 33% of them appearing once. No cognate antigen is known for these TCRs. The specimen was cultured CD8+ T cells from PBMCs, collected from culture after CMV antigen stimulation. Receptor source: a human donor in good health (CMV status not recorded). Some clones in this sample may be carry-over from other donors' samples.

At least ten counts were recorded for this clonotype. This chain links TRBV5-4 with TRBJ2-5; D might be TRBD1 (5 bases). CDR3 length: 15 residues. V was shortened by 4 bases and J by 0 bases, with 13 bases between the two germline ends. Germline CDR1 SGHNT, CDR2 YYREEE (reference sequence). CDR3 region: CASSTDSRYQETQYF. CDR3 nucleotide sequence: TGTGCCAGCAGCACAGACAGTAGGTACCAAGAGACCCAGTACTTC.

This chain links TRBV20-1 with TRBJ2-1, with D perhaps being TRBD1 or TRBD2 (6 bases each). Trimming pared 5 bases from V and 0 bases from J, leaving 14 bases between. From germline, CDR1 is DFQATT and CDR2 SNEGSKA (reference sequence). There are 15 residues in the CDR3. CDR3 loop: CSAAAGHLSYNEQFF. In nucleotides, the CDR3 is TGCAGTGCTGCGGCGGGACACCTCTCCTACAATGAGCAGTTCTTC.

In this sample, this clonotype turned up a few times. This chain joins TRBV12-3 or TRBV12-4 and TRBJ2-5; D could derive from TRBD1 or TRBD2 (5 bases each). V gave up 1 base and J gave up 4 bases, with 13 bases separating them. The CDR3 length is 15 residues. CDR3 region: CASSLGQPAGETQYF. The DNA of the CDR3 is TGTGCCAGCAGTTTAGGACAGCCCGCGGGAGAGACCCAGTACTTC.

The chain carries TRBV24-1 and TRBJ1-2; unclear D gene. Between the trimmed V and J ends, which lost 3 bases and 8 bases, there was a span of 9 bases. Germline V lookup: CDR1 KGHDR, CDR2 SFDVKD. The CDR3 totals 12 residues. This CDR3 is CATSDGLGGYTF. DNA for the CDR3: TGTGCCACCAGTGATGGTCTTGGAGGCTACACCTTC.

The V and J genes are TRBV28 and TRBJ2-1; D is undetermined. Germline V CDR1 and CDR2: MDHEN, SYDVKM. The V end lost 11 bases, the J end lost 0 bases, and 14 bases lay between the germline ends. The CDR3 runs to 14 residues. The CDR3 spells CAAAPVSSYNEQFF. CDR3 coding DNA: TGTGCCGCCGCCCCGGTTAGCTCCTACAATGAGCAGTTCTTC.

This clonotype was observed a few times. The CDR3: CASSEARGAGRSYNSPLHF. Written as DNA, the CDR3 is TGTGCCAGCAGTGAAGCGCGAGGAGCAGGGCGCTCCTATAATTCACCCCTCCACTTT. The chain uses TRBV6-1 and TRBJ1-6, with D perhaps matching TRBD1 (5 bases). CDR1 MNHNS and CDR2 SASEGT come from the germline V gene. V lost 0 bases and J lost 0, with 15 bases in between. The CDR3 has 19 amino acids.

This clonotype was seen ten or more times. This sequence joins TRBV7-2 and TRBJ2-2, with D possibly being TRBD1 or TRBD2 (5 bases each). CDR1 and CDR2 from the germline V gene are SGHTA and FQGNSA. This CDR3 has 14 residues. V shed 5 bases and J shed 7 bases, with 14 bases lying between them. DNA of the CDR3: TGTGCCAGCAGCCAGGAGGACATTAACGGGGAGCTGTTTTTT. Residues: CASSQEDINGELFF.